This T cell receptor (beta chain) derives from a study of cytomegalovirus exposure and HLA in healthy donors. It was with 60 Vbeta and 13 Jbeta primers that the PCR ran. Clones were read by immunoSEQ multiplex PCR, and TCRdb kept only the in-frame ones, dropping some. The table has around 150,000 clones, approximately 80% seen once. Study conclusions and caveats: Researchers reportedly found TCR beta sequences accurately predicted most subjects' HLA-A and HLA-B alleles. Using a false discovery rate of 0.05, a later analysis showed that some 16,000 TCR beta sequences were associated with HLA alleles. Using the classifier, cytomegalovirus status was reportedly diagnosed with high specificity and sensitivity. A missense variant in DCLRE1C was later tied to TCR beta V- and J-gene trimming.

The CDR3 contains 13 residues. The V end lost 0 bases, the J end lost 4 bases, and 7 bases lay between the germline ends. CDR1 and CDR2 from the germline V gene are SEHNR and FQNEAQ (reference sequence). In this sample, this clone turned up once. Its antigen is not identified. The source of this sequence is a woman aged 40 to 50 in good health and CMV-seropositive. The chain joins TRBV7-9 to TRBJ2-7; perhaps TRBD2 as D (6 bases). Sequenced input: PBMCs. The CDR3 nucleotides read TGTGCCAGCAGCTTAGCGGGAGGTTACGAGCAGTACTTC. As protein: CASSLAGGYEQYF. Variable domain in full (rest from reference TRBV7-9 and TRBJ2-7): DTGVSQNPRHKITKRGQNVTFRCDPISEHNRLYWYRQTLGQGPEFLTYFQNEAQLEKSRLLSDRFSAERPKGSFSTLEIQRTEQGDSAMYLCASSLAGGYEQYFGPGTRLTVT.